The 21 T cell receptor beta chains in this list originate from one sample, sequenced in a study of CD4 T cells in relation to SARS-CoV-2 and coronaviruses. The table came from immunoSEQ multiplex PCR; TCRdb's copy has only in-frame clones and leaves some out. Among fewer than 45,000 clones listed, 75% to 90% were seen once. Antigens of these TCRs are unknown. The sample taken for sequencing was naive CD4+ T cells from PBMCs, cultured in vitro. This sample's subset: naive CD4+ T cells isolated by negative enrichment. The receptors originated from an adult with COVID-19.

V is TRBV12-3 or TRBV12-4 and J is TRBJ2-7; a weak D match, TRBD2 (5 bases). V was cut by 3 bases and J by 5 bases, with 11 bases left in between. CDR3 length equals 13 residues. The CDR3 here is CASSLSGQDEQYF. In DNA, the CDR3 is TGTGCCAGCAGTTTGAGCGGTCAAGACGAGCAGTACTTC.

The gene calls are TRBV19 and TRBJ1-2; D gene unclear. Germline CDR1 and CDR2: LNHDA and SQIVND (reference sequence). V dropped 2 bases and J dropped 0 bases, with 4 bases sitting between them. The CDR3 spans 13 residues. The CDR3 is CASSIQSNYGYTF. The CDR3 DNA follows: TGTGCCAGTAGTATACAGTCTAACTATGGCTACACCTTC.

This chain links TRBV9 with TRBJ2-5; the match to TRBD2 covers 12 bases. In germline, CDR1 is SGDLS, CDR2 YYNGEE. V gave up 3 bases and J gave up 0 bases; unmatched junction bases: 3. There are 16 residues in the CDR3. This CDR3 reads CASSATSGRYQETQYF. The CDR3 coding sequence is TGTGCCAGCAGCGCCACTAGCGGGAGGTACCAAGAGACCCAGTACTTC.

This chain uses TRBV2 with TRBJ1-1, with a weak D call TRBD1 (5 bases). Trimming cost V 4 bases and J 6 bases, with 12 bases left between them. This CDR3 comprises 13 residues. Germline lookup yields CDR1 SNHLY and CDR2 FYNNEI. CDR3 in amino acids: CASSASGGSEAFF. The CDR3 DNA follows: TGTGCCAGCAGTGCCTCTGGGGGGTCTGAAGCTTTCTTT. The variable domain in full, completed from reference TRBV2 and TRBJ1-1, reads EPEVTQTPSHQVTQMGQEVILRCVPISNHLYFYWYRQILGQKVEFLVSFYNNEISEKSEIFDDQFSVERPDGSNFTLKIRSTKLEDSAMYFCASSASGGSEAFFGQGTRLTVV.

In DNA, the CDR3 is TGCAGTGCTATTTGGGCTTACGAGCAGTACTTC. This encodes CSAIWAYEQYF. The J gene is TRBJ2-7, the V gene TRBV20-1; D not resolved. This CDR3 is built from 11 residues. Germline V CDR1 and CDR2: DFQATT, SNEGSKA (reference sequence). Between the trimmed V and J ends, which lost 4 bases and 4 bases, there was a span of 8 bases.

The chain employs TRBV4-2 and TRBJ1-2, with 8 bases fitting TRBD1. The trim removed 1 base at V and 4 bases at J, leaving 8 bases unmatched. Looked up from germline, CDR1 is LGHNA and CDR2 is YNFKEQ. This CDR3 comprises 16 residues. As DNA, the CDR3 is TGTGCCAGCAGCCAAGGAGGGACAGGTAACCTCTATGGCTACACCTTC. It is translated as CASSQGGTGNLYGYTF.

The rearrangement links TRBV7-3 to TRBJ2-7, with a tentative D call TRBD2 (7 bases). The CDR3 totals 16 residues. Germline loops: CDR1 SGHTA, CDR2 FQGTGA. Trimming took off 1 base at V and 2 bases at J, with 15 bases between the two ends. The CDR3 loop reads CASSLRGGGTTYEQYF. In nucleotides, the CDR3 is TGTGCCAGCAGCTTAAGAGGGGGGGGCACTACCTACGAGCAGTACTTC. Supplemented by reference TRBV7-3 and TRBJ2-7, the full variable domain reads GAGVSQTPSNKVTEKGKYVELRCDPISGHTALYWYRQSLGQGPEFLIYFQGTGAADDSGLPNDRFFAVRPEGSVSTLKIQRTERGDSAVYLCASSLRGGGTTYEQYFGPGTRLTVT.

This clone was picked up a small number of times. V usage is TRBV7-2 and J usage is TRBJ2-1; the match to TRBD2 covers 8 bases. After removal of 5 bases from V and 3 bases from J, the junction contained 9 bases not matched to a gene. The CDR3 has 16 amino acids. CDR1 is SGHTA, CDR2 FQGNSA, per germline. CDR3 DNA: TGTGCCAGCAGCCTAATCGGGACTAGGGACTACAATGAGCAGTTCTTC. It encodes CASSLIGTRDYNEQFF.

The chain combines TRBV12-3 or TRBV12-4 with TRBJ1-4; D gene unclear. The CDR3 is 11 residues long. Deletions cut 1 base from V and 8 bases from J, with 2 bases between. The DNA for the CDR3 is TGTGCCAGCAGTTTAGGGGAAAAACTGTTTTTT. The encoded protein is CASSLGEKLFF.

This rearrangement joins TRBV28 to TRBJ2-7; possibly TRBD2 for D (6 bases). V was cut by 4 bases and J by 5 bases, with 9 bases left in between. Germline values: CDR1 MDHEN, CDR2 SYDVKM. This CDR3 has 12 amino acids. Here the CDR3 DNA reads TGTGCCAGCAGTTCCCCGGGAGACGAGCAGTACTTC. This codes for CASSSPGDEQYF.

The chain recombines TRBV15 with TRBJ1-5; D ambiguous. The CDR3 is 18 amino acids. Deletions cut 0 bases from V and 0 bases from J, with 15 bases between. Germline V CDR1 and CDR2: LNHNV, YYDKDF (reference sequence). DNA for the CDR3: TGTGCCACCAGCAGAGACTATACGGGAAGACGTAGCAATCAGCCCCAGCATTTT. Residues: CATSRDYTGRRSNQPQHF.

The chain employs TRBV5-5 and TRBJ1-4; D gene ambiguous. The CDR3 consists of 13 residues. V lost 1 base and J 7 bases, leaving 8 bases between the germline ends. Germline CDR1 reads SGHKS; CDR2 reads YYEKEE (reference sequence). This chain's CDR3 is CASSLLPGEKLFF. In DNA form, the CDR3 reads TGTGCCAGCAGCTTGCTTCCGGGTGAAAAACTGTTTTTT.

This clone was observed once. This sequence joins TRBV28 and TRBJ2-6, with D perhaps TRBD2 (6 bases). Germline V lookup: CDR1 MDHEN, CDR2 SYDVKM. V was clipped by 9 bases and J by 3 bases, with 15 bases between them. This CDR3 spans 15 amino acids. The CDR3 nucleotides are TGTGCCAGTGTGCAGGGAGGCGGTGGGGCCAACGTCCTGACTTTC. Residues: CASVQGGGGANVLTF.

This chain joins TRBV19 and TRBJ2-4; the D is unclear. CDR1 is LNHDA, CDR2 SQIVND, per germline (reference sequence). The CDR3 is made up of 17 amino acids. V was shortened by 7 bases and J by 0 bases, with 19 bases between the two germline ends. The CDR3 sequence: CASTYKGLMIAKNIQYF. The CDR3 DNA is TGTGCCAGTACCTATAAGGGCCTGATGATAGCCAAAAACATTCAGTACTTC.

CDR3 in amino acids: CASSPGTGNTGELFF. CDR3 nucleotide sequence: TGTGCCAGCAGTCCCGGGACAGGGAACACCGGGGAGCTGTTTTTT. The V gene is TRBV6-5, the J gene TRBJ2-2; 8 positions match TRBD1. Germline loops: CDR1 MNHEY, CDR2 SVGAGI. The CDR3 extends over 15 amino acids. J gave up 1 base and V 5 bases, and 3 bases lay outside the gene matches.

This chain links TRBV18 with TRBJ2-2; TRBD2 aligns across 7 bases. The ends lost 2 bases at V and 5 bases at J; junction bases unmatched: 5. The CDR3 has 15 amino acids. Germline CDR1 is KGHSH and CDR2 is LQKENI. CDR3 loop: CASSPVSGGTGELFF. The CDR3 DNA follows: TGTGCCAGCTCACCAGTTTCGGGGGGAACCGGGGAGCTGTTTTTT.

This clone was observed a few times. V and J are TRBV5-1 and TRBJ1-2; D ambiguous. The CDR3 totals 16 residues. V lost 5 bases to trimming and J lost 2 bases, with 19 bases between them. Germline V CDR1 and CDR2: SGHRS, YFSETQ. CDR3 sequence (DNA): TGCGCCAGCAGTTCCTCCGTCCCCGGAGGAAACTATGGCTACACCTTC. Translation gives CASSSSVPGGNYGYTF.

This chain's CDR3 is CASSQLPENEKLFF. CDR3 bases: TGCGCCAGCAGCCAGCTCCCGGAAAATGAAAAACTGTTTTTT. The chain links TRBV4-1 to TRBJ1-4; D not resolved. Trimming shortened V by 3 bases and J by 5 bases, and 10 bases separated the two germline ends. CDR1 is MGHRA, CDR2 YSYEKL, per germline. CDR3 length equals 14 residues.

V is TRBV5-1 and J is TRBJ2-1; 7 bases fit TRBD1. Trimming removed 4 bases from V and 6 bases from J; junction bases left unmatched: 7. Germline V gene data show CDR1 as SGHRS and CDR2 as YFSETQ. CDR3 length: 14 residues. The CDR3 nucleotides read TGCGCCAGCAGCGCACCGACAGGGTTCAATGAGCAGTTCTTC. It specifies CASSAPTGFNEQFF.

This rearrangement joins TRBV7-2 to TRBJ2-7; TRBD2 matches 10 bases. The CDR3 is 16 amino acids. Unmatched junction bases numbered 13, after V lost 4 bases and J lost 7 bases. Looked up from germline, CDR1 is SGHTA and CDR2 is FQGNSA. Written as DNA, the CDR3 is TGTGCCAGCAGCTCCTTAGCGGGAGGCCTGGCGGGGGAGCAGTACTTC. Amino acids: CASSSLAGGLAGEQYF.

This chain joins TRBV6-6 and TRBJ2-2; TRBD1 matches 7 bases. The CDR3 spans 16 residues. Germline assignment: CDR1 MNHNY and CDR2 SVGAGI (reference sequence). V was clipped by 7 bases and J by 3 bases; unmatched bases: 11. The CDR3 region is CASTRPRQGDTGELFF. CDR3 DNA: TGTGCCAGCACTCGCCCGAGACAGGGCGACACCGGGGAGCTGTTTTTT.